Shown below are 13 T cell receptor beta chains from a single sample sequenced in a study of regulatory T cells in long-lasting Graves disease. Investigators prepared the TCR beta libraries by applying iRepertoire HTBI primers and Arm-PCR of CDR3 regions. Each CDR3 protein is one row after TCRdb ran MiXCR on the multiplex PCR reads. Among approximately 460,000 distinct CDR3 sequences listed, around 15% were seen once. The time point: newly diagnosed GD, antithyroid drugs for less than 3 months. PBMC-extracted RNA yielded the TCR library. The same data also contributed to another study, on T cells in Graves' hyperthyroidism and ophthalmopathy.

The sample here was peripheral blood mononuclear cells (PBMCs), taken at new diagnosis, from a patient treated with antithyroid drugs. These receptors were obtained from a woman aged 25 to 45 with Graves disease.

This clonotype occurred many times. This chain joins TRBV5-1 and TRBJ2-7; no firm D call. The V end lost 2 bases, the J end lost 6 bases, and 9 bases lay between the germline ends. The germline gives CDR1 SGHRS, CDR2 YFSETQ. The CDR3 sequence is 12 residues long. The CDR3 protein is CASSLPEGEQYF. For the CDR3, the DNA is TGCGCCAGCAGCTTACCCGAAGGCGAGCAGTACTTC.

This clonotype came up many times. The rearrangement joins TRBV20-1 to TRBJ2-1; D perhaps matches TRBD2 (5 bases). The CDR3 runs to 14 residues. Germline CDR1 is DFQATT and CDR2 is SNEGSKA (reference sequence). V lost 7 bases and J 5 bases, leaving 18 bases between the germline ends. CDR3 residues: CSGAVTVRDNEQFF. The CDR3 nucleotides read TGCAGTGGGGCGGTTACGGTGCGGGACAATGAGCAGTTCTTC.

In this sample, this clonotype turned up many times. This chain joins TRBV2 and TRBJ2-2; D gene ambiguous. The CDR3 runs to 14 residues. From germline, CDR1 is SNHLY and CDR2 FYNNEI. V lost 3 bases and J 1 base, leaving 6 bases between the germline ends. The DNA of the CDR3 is TGTGCCAGCAGTGACATGATGAACACCGGGGAGCTGTTTTTT. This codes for CASSDMMNTGELFF.

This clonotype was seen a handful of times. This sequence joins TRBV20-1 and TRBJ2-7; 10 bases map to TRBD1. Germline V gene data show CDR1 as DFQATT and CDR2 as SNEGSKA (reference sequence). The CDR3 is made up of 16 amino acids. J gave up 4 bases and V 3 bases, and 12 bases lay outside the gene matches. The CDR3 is CSARQTGTGDVYEQYF. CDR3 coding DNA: TGCAGTGCTAGGCAAACCGGGACAGGGGATGTATACGAGCAGTACTTC.

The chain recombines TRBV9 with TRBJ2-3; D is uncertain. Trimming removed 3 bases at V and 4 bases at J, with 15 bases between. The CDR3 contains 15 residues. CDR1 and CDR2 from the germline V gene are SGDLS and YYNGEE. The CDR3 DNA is TGTGCCAGCAGCGCCTATATGGGCGACGCAGATACGCAGTATTTT. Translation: CASSAYMGDADTQYF.

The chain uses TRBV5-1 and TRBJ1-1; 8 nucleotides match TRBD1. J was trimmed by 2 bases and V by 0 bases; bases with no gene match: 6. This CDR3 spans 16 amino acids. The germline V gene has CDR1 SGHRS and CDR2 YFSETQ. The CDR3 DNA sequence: TGCGCCAGCAGCTTGGACAGGGGGATTGGAAACACTGAAGCTTTCTTT. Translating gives CASSLDRGIGNTEAFF.

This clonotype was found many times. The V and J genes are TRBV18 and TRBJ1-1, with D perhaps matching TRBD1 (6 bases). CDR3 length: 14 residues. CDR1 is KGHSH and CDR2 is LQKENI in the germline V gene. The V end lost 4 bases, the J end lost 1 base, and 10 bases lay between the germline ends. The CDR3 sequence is CASSREQGNTEAFF. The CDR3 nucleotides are TGTGCCAGCTCACGTGAACAGGGGAACACTGAAGCTTTCTTT.

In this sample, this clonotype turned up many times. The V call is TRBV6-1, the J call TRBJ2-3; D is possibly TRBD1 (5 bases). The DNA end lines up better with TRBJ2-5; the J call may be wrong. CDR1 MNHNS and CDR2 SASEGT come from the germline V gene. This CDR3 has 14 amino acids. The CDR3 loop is CASSSRGPGKTQYF. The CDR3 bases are TGTGCCAGCAGCAGCCGTGGACCAGGGAAGACCCAGTACTTC.

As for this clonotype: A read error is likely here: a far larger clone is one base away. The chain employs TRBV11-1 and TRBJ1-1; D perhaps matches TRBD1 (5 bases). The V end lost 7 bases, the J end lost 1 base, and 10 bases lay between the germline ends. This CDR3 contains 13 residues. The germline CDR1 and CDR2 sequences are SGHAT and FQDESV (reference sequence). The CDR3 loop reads CASTVTENTEAFF. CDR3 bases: TGTGCCAGCACCGTGACAGAGAACACTGAAGCTTTCTTT. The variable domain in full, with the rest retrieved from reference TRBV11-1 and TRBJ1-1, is EAEVAQSPRYKITEKSQAVAFWCDPISGHATLYWYRQILGQGPELLVQFQDESVVDDSQLPKDRFSAERLKGVDSTLKIQPAELGDSAMYLCASTVTENTEAFFGQGTRLTVV.

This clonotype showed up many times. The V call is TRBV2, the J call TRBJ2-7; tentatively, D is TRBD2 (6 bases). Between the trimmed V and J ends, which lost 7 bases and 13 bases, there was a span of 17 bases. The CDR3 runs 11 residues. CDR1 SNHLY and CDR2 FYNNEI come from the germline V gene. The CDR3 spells CASIEPTGSYF. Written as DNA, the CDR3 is TGTGCCAGCATTGAGCCAACCGGGAGCTACTTC.

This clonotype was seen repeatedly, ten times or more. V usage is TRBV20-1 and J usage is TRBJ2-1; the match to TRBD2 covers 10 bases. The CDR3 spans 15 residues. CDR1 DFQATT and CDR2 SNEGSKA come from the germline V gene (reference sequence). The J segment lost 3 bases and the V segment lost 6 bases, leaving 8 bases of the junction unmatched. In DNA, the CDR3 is TGCAGTGCGCCAGGACTAGCGGAGAACTACAATGAGCAGTTCTTC. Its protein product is CSAPGLAENYNEQFF.

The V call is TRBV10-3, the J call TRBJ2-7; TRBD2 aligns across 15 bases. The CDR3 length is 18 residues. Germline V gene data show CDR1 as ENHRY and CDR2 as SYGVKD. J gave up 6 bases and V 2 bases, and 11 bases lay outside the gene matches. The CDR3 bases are TGTGCCATCAGTGAGGGGACTAGCGGGAGGTATCAGCAGTCCGAGCAGTACTTC. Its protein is CAISEGTSGRYQQSEQYF.

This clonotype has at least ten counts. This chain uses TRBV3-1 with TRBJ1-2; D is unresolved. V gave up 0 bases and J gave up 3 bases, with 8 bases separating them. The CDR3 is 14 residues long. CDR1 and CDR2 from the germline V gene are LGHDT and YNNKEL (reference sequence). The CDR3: CASSQDRGDYGYTF. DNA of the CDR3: TGTGCCAGCAGCCAAGATCGAGGTGACTATGGCTACACCTTC.